This TCR beta chain stems from a study of cytomegalovirus exposure and HLA in healthy donors. This clone was observed a single time. Its antigen is undetermined. Regarding the study as a whole: On later analysis, the bulk of CMV-associated TCR beta chains appeared to be HLA-restricted. Previously analyzed data showed that most TCR beta V segments were productive at a frequency of about 90% or about 30%.

The PCR made use of 60 Vbeta and 13 Jbeta primers. Here immunoSEQ multiplex PCR was the method, and the copy in TCRdb shows in-frame clones only, minus some. The data show about 190,000 clones, with roughly 81% seen just once and 2.5% to 4% held by the top ten. This receptor was taken from a woman younger than 45 in good health and CMV-seropositive. Input material: PBMCs.

CDR3 amino acids: CASTGRGGIRYGYTF. The CDR3, as DNA: TGTGCCAGCACAGGGAGAGGGGGCATCCGCTATGGCTACACCTTC. The gene calls are TRBV6-5 and TRBJ1-2; 7 bases are shared with TRBD1. CDR1 is MNHEY, CDR2 SVGAGI, per germline. The CDR3 has 15 amino acids. J gave up 4 bases and V 7 bases, and 12 bases lay outside the gene matches.